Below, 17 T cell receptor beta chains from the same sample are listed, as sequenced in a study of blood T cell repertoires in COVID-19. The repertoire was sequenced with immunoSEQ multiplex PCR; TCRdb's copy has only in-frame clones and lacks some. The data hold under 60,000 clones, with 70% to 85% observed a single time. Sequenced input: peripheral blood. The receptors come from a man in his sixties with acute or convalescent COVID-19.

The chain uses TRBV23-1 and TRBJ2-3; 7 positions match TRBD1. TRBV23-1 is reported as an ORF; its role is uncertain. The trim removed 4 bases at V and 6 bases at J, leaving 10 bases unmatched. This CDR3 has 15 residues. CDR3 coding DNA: TGCGCCAGCAGTCCCCGACAGGGATTCAGGGATACGCAGTATTTT. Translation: CASSPRQGFRDTQYF.

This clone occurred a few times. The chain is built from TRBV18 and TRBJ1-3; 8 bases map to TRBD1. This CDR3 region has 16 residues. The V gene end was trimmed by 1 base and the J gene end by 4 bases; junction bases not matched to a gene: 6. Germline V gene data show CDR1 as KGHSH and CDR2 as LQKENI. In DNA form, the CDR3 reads TGTGCCAGCTCACCACGGACAGGGACTAGCGGAAACACCATATATTTT. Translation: CASSPRTGTSGNTIYF.

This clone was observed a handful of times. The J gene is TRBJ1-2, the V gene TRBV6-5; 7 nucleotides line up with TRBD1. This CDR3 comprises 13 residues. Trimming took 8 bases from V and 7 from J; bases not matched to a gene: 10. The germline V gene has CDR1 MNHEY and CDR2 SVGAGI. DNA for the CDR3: TGTGCCAGCCCTTTGGCTAACAGGGGTGGCTACACCTTC. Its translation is CASPLANRGGYTF.

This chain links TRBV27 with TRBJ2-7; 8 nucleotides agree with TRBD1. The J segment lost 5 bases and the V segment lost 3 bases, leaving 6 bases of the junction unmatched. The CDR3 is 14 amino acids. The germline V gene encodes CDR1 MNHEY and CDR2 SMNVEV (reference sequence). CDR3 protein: CASSFLDRGHEQYF. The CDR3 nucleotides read TGTGCCAGCAGTTTTCTAGACAGGGGACACGAGCAGTACTTC.

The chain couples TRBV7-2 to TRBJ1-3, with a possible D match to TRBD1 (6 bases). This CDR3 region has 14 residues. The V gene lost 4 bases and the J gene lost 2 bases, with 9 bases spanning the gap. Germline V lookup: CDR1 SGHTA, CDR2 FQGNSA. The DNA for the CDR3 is TGTGCCAGCAGCTCCGCAGGGGCTGGAAACACCATATATTTT. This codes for CASSSAGAGNTIYF.

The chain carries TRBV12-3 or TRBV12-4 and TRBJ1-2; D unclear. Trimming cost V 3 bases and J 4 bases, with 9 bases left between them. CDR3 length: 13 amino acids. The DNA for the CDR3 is TGTGCCAGCAGTTTTTTGGCTCTCTATGGCTACACCTTC. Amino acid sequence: CASSFLALYGYTF.

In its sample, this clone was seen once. The CDR3 DNA reads as TGCGCCAGCAGCCTGAGCCGGGACAGGGGGGAGTTAGATACGCAGTATTTT. Its translation is CASSLSRDRGELDTQYF. The chain recombines TRBV5-1 with TRBJ2-3; 11 bases are a match to TRBD1. The V gene's germline CDR1 is SGHRS and CDR2 YFSETQ. V lost 4 bases and J lost 5; bases outside the gene matches: 12. The CDR3 has 17 amino acids.

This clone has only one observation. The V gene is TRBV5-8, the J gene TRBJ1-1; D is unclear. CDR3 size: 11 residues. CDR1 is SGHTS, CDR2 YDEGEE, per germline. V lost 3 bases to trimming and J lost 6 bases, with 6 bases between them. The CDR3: CASSYGAEAFF. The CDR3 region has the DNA TGTGCCAGCAGCTACGGGGCTGAAGCTTTCTTT. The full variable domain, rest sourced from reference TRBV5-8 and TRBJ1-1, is EAGVTQSPTHLIKTRGQQATLRCSPISGHTSVYWYQQALGLGLQFLLWYDEGEERNRGNFPPRFSGRQFPNYSSELNVNALELEDSALYLCASSYGAEAFFGQGTRLTVV.

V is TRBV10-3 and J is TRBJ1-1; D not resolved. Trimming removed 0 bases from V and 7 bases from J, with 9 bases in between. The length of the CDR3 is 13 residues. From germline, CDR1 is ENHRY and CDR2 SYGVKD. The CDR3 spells CAISESTGIEAFF. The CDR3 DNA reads TGTGCCATCAGTGAGTCCACGGGGATTGAAGCTTTCTTT.

DNA for the CDR3: TGCAGTGCTAGTACAAACAGGGGGGATTCCACCTTC. This codes for CSASTNRGDSTF. The chain couples TRBV20-1 to TRBJ1-2, with 8 bases aligning to TRBD1. Per germline, CDR1 DFQATT and CDR2 SNEGSKA (reference sequence). The CDR3 length is 12 residues. Trimming cost V 3 bases and J 13 bases; bases outside gene matches: 10.

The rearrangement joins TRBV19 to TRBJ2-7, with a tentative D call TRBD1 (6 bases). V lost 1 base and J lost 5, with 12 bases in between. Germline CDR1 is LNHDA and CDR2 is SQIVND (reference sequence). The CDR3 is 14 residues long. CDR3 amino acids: CASSIGQAANEQYF. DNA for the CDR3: TGTGCCAGTAGTATAGGACAGGCGGCCAACGAGCAGTACTTC. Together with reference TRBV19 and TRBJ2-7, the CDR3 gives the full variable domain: DGGITQSPKYLFRKEGQNVTLSCEQNLNHDAMYWYRQDPGQGLRLIYYSQIVNDFQKGDIAEGYSVSREKKESFPLTVTSAQKNPTAFYLCASSIGQAANEQYFGPGTRLTVT.

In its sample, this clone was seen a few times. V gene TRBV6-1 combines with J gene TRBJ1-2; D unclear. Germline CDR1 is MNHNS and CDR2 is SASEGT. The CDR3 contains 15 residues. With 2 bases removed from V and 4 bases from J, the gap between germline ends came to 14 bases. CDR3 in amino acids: CASSEIGESSYGYTF. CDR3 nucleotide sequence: TGTGCCAGCAGTGAAATCGGGGAAAGCTCCTATGGCTACACCTTC.

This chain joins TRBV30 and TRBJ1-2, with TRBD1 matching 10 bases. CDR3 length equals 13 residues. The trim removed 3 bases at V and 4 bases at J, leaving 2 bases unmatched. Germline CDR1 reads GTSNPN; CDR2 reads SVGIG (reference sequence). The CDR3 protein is CAWRGTGAYGYTF. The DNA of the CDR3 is TGTGCCTGGAGAGGGACAGGGGCCTATGGCTACACCTTC. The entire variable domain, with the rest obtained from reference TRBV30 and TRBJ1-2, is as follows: SQTIHQWPATLVQPVGSPLSLECTVEGTSNPNLYWYRQAAGRGLQLLFYSVGIGQISSEVPQNLSASRPQDRQFILSSKKLLLSDSGFYLCAWRGTGAYGYTFGSGTRLTVV.

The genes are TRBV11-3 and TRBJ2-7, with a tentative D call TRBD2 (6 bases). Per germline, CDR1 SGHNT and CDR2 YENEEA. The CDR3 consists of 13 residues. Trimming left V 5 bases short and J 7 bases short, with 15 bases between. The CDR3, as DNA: TGTGCCAGCAGCGCGGGACCCCGAGGAGAGCAGTACTTC. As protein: CASSAGPRGEQYF.

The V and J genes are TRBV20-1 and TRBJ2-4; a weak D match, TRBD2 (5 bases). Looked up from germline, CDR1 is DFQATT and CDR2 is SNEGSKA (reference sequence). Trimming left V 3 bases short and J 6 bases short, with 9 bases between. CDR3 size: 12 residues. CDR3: CSASPEGNIQYF. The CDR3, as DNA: TGCAGTGCTAGTCCCGAGGGAAACATTCAGTACTTC.

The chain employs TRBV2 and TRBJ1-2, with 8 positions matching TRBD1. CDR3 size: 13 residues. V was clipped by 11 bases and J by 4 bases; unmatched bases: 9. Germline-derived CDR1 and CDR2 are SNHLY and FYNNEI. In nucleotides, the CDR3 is TGTGCCCGTCGAGGGACAGGAAGCTATGGCTACACCTTC. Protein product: CARRGTGSYGYTF.

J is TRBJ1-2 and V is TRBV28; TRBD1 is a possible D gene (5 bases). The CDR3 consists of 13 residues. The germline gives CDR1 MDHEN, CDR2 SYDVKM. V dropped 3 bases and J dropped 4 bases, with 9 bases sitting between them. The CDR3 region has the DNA TGTGCCAGCAGTTTGGGGCAGGGCTATGGCTACACCTTC. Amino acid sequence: CASSLGQGYGYTF.